Detailed here is one T cell receptor (beta chain). Its target antigen remains unknown. Per-base quality was not reported, and no clone a single base away is much larger than it. The sample has other DNA sequences that encode this CDR3 too. The method was the immunoSEQ multiplex PCR assay. For the multiplex PCR, a mixture combining 60 forward primers for TCR Vbeta segments and 13 reverse primers for TCR Jbeta segments was used. A multiplex PCR assay on genomic DNA amplified the CDR3 region of rearranged TCR beta genes. The amplified TCR beta libraries were sequenced on the Illumina HiSeq System as 87-base-pair reads. The study's own analysis went as follows. A later analysis counted approximately 76 million unique TCR beta chains across the 650 to 800 repertoires, and 9 million to 14 million of these chains were shared by at least two donors. Raw reads were error-corrected and collapsed into unique sequences by a nearest-neighbor algorithm in which closely related sequences were merged to remove PCR and sequencing errors. CDR3 sequences were aligned to IMGT reference sequences to assign V, D and J gene segments. For a sequence to be retained, a match of at least six nucleotides was required to both a V gene segment and a J gene segment. Rearrangements were called productive when the CDR3 lacked stop codons and stayed in frame with V and J; all others were non-productive. CDR3 was defined by IMGT convention, running from the second conserved V-encoded cysteine to the conserved J-encoded phenylalanine. Sequences without an unambiguous match to a single V gene segment were excluded from the earlier analysis of 450 to 650 of the donors. An earlier analysis of under 750 of the donors called V segments functional above 56.7% productive rearrangements and segregating when the between-donor standard deviation exceeded 5%. To diagnose cytomegalovirus status from the catalog of TCR beta chain sequences, a statistical classification framework was built. In a later analysis, V and J genes were assigned by comparing TCR nucleotide sequences against IMGT/GENE-DB human TR gene sequences. Using the TCRdist pipeline, a later analysis assigned CDR3 sequences along with most-parsimonious VDJ recombination scenarios. In a later analysis, each TCR beta chain was defined by its CDR3 amino acid sequence together with its V-gene family, and reads without a unique V-gene family were excluded. To address suspected cross-contamination and a sequencing artifact, a later analysis removed some 620 highly shared, low-generation-probability nucleotide sequences. For each public chain, a later analysis derived a clonal expansion index from normalized ranks of inferred template counts within each repertoire. In a later analysis, generation probabilities were computed using a VDJ recombination model fitted to out-of-frame rearrangements, and the results were checked against IGoR. In a later analysis, TCR-TCR, TCR-HLA and TCR-CMV co-occurrence was scored with hypergeometric tests, and a repertoire-size bias correction was applied to TCR pairs. In a later analysis, false discovery rates were estimated by permuting HLA or CMV assignments 20 times. In a later analysis, co-occurring TCRs were grouped using DBSCAN, with TCRdist sequence similarity added in when clustering inside HLA-allele-positive subsets. For co-occurrence clustering, repertoires with fewer than 30,000 or more than 120,000 public chains were excluded, along with 4 to 6 repertoires with anomalous nucleotide sharing. The immuneACCESS repertoire file appears here via TCRdb, limited to in-frame rearrangements. These files lack a portion of the clones; in checked studies, under half of the deficit traces to unresolved V genes, and the cause of the others is not known. V and J calls and clone size are copied from that table; D and trimming were computed from the DNA. Counted in this sample were about 200,000 clones; roughly 78% of them appeared once. The ten biggest clones cover 3.5% to 5% of the sample.

This sample is drawn from a study of cytomegalovirus exposure and HLA in healthy donors (dated by TCRdb to the late 2010s). For the wider study: According to an earlier analysis of 550 to 750 of the donors, about 179 million T cells yielded 117 million unique TCR beta sequences and 276 Gb of sequence data. Roughly 310 gigabases of sequencing data and tens of millions of unique TCR sequences were included in an early release covering over 600 HLA-typed donors. The genetic ancestry cluster associated with self-reported Caucasian donors included about four fifths of the approximately 430 genotyped donors. The study aimed to test whether signatures of past pathogen exposure could be identified by cataloging public T cell receptors. The T cell repertoires of 666 subjects were profiled by immunosequencing and related to cytomegalovirus serostatus. In addition to the first cohort of roughly 700 subjects, a separate validation cohort of 120 different subjects was used. The study combined high-throughput TCR immunosequencing, statistical association of individual TCRs with disease status, and machine learning to predict cytomegalovirus infection status. To study patterns of TCR occurrence, a later analysis re-analyzed previously published TCR beta repertoires from 666 donors and added high-resolution HLA genotyping. Rather than using new phenotypic data, the later analysis identified candidate immune exposures from TCR beta sequences and from how often those sequences occurred across donors. In an earlier analysis of 500 to 650 of the donors, high-throughput TCR beta sequencing was used to judge whether each TCR beta V gene segment behaved as functional or pseudogenic. Donor age, sex, ethnicity and CMV serostatus were collected together with the repertoire data. A later genetic analysis took genome-wide SNP genotypes for about 55% of the 666 donors and used that subset as a discovery cohort. All discovery cohort repertoires had been generated on a single sequencing platform. Both class I and class II loci were covered by HLA typing, at four-digit resolution. The number of donors typed differed by locus, with 629-630 for A, B, C, DRB1 and DQB1, around 500 for DQA1, about 610 for DPA1, and under 490 for DPB1. About five DR-DQ haplotypes were handled as single units for association and clustering because linkage in the cohort was strong. Across approximately 400 genotyped donors of the cohort, an average of about 240,000 unique TCR beta nucleotide sequences per donor were sequenced, and roughly a sixth of those sequences were non-productive.

Based on the germline V gene, the CDR1 and CDR2 sequences are MGHRA and YSYEKL. Between the V and J ends, shortened by 4 bases and 6 bases respectively, the junction contains 18 bases. From cysteine to phenylalanine, the CDR3 is 16 amino acids long. Only the CDR3 DNA stays, 48 bases, in frame from base 1. Broad study findings and their caveats: Because the 87-base-pair reads could not distinguish some IMGT-functional V segments, including TRBV6-2 and TRBV6-3, those segments were excluded. According to a later analysis, most CMV-associated TCR beta chains appeared to be HLA-restricted, and the HLA associations seemed to be driven largely by CMV exposure. A later analysis reported that several top co-occurrence clusters appeared linked to parvovirus B19, influenza, CMV and Epstein-Barr virus. A group of highly shared sequence variants was considered likely to be a technical artifact of the sequencing pipeline. Cytomegalovirus status was reported to be diagnosed by the classifier with high specificity and sensitivity in both the original and validation cohorts. CMV serostatus was the only immune exposure information available for the cohort. At a false discovery rate of 0.05, a later analysis linked fewer than 20,000 TCR beta sequences to specific HLA alleles. A further reported finding was that TCR beta sequences accurately predicted the HLA-A and HLA-B alleles for most subjects in the first cohort. Compared with the 666-donor mean, donors in an Asian-associated ancestry cluster had fewer N-insertions in productive TCRs, according to a later genetic analysis. Presence/absence analyses assumed roughly uniform sequencing depth across donors, an assumption that may not hold. In this cohort, only TCR beta chains were sequenced, and detectable features were limited by the absence of alpha or paired-chain data. Most TCR sequences were observed very rarely across donors, whereas some public TCRs were present in many individuals. It was suggested by the authors that the approach could potentially be generalized to other disease states and immunological phenotypes. Assigning TCR associations to individual alleles was difficult when HLA alleles, especially DR and DQ, strongly co-occurred. HLA typing was unavailable for some donors at each locus, so association tests used only the typed subset. According to a later analysis, TCR association rates differed among HLA loci, with DRB1 alleles showing the most associated TCRs and HLA-C alleles showing the fewest. In an earlier analysis of some 540 of the donors, most TCR beta V segments appeared in productive rearrangements about 87% or about 30% of the time, broadly matching IMGT annotations. In vitro tests confirmed that three of the cytomegalovirus-associated TCR beta chains recognize cytomegalovirus antigens. The study listed 164 TCR beta chains as associated with cytomegalovirus. Because counts were too low, some 17 rarely observed V segments, including chromosome 9 orphons, were left out of the earlier analysis of a few hundred of the donors. Correlated functional status among segregating V segments might reflect linkage disequilibrium, but an unknown experimental factor could not be ruled out. In a later analysis, HLA-associated TCR beta chains were found to be more clonally expanded and to have lower generation probabilities than equally common non-associated chains. A later genetic analysis associated a missense DCLRE1C variant with V-gene and J-gene trimming of TCR beta chains, and an independent cohort replicated the association.

The cohort comprised some 730 healthy bone marrow donors. Cohort members were all nominally healthy when sampled, although unrecorded immune exposures were likely present. The donor tested CMV seropositive, placing the donor among the 289 seropositive members of the cohort. Each donor provided a peripheral blood sample, and peripheral blood mononuclear cells were used for TCR beta sequencing. The Qiagen DNeasy Blood Extraction Kit was used to extract genomic DNA from the blood cell samples. The chain is encoded by TRBV4-1 joined to TRBJ2-2; the D gene is perhaps TRBD2, from 6 matching bases. This sequence was found in a woman aged 25 to 39 in good health and CMV-seropositive. Material: PBMCs. The DNA sequence follows: TGCGCCAGCAGCCTGACCGGGACTCCTGTCCCCGGGGAGCTGTTTTTT. It specifies CASSLTGTPVPGELFF.